These T cell receptor beta chains were read from a single sample in a study of early T cells in non-severe SARS-CoV-2 infection. MiXCR, applied by TCRdb to the 5' RACE reads, yields one record per CDR3 protein. This sample has approximately 64,000 distinct CDR3 sequences, with 18% found just once. The sequences come from whole blood, collected at baseline. Receptor source: an adult who was a healthcare worker with PCR-confirmed SARS-CoV-2 infection or an uninfected control (not recorded which). CDR3s include the opening cysteine and the closing phenylalanine or tryptophan. D genes are given only for firm matches. Rows give clone size only sometimes, using once, few, many, or a class for an expanded clone.

d_gene	len	abundance	v_gene	j_gene	CDR3aa	CDR3nt
TRBD2	16	-	TRBV29-1	TRBJ2-3	CSVTTSGSSGTDTQYF	TGCAGCGTCACCACTAGCGGGAGCTCAGGCACAGATACGCAGTATTTT
-	14	-	TRBV11-2	TRBJ2-5	CASSLGPAPETQYF	TGTGCCAGCAGCTTAGGTCCAGCGCCTGAGACCCAGTACTTC
-	13	-	TRBV14	TRBJ2-2	CASSRRHTGELFF	TGTGCCAGCAGCCGCCGTCATACCGGGGAGCTGTTTTTT
-	12	-	TRBV29-1	TRBJ1-1	CSVEDSGTEAFF	TGCAGCGTTGAAGATTCGGGCACTGAAGCTTTCTTT
-	15	many	TRBV6-5	TRBJ1-2	CASTPLGGSGYGYTF	TGTGCCAGCACCCCCTTGGGGGGGAGCGGTTATGGCTACACCTTC
-	12	few	TRBV6-5	TRBJ2-7	CASRDSSYEQYF	TGTGCCAGCAGGGACAGCTCCTACGAGCAGTACTTC
-	13	few	TRBV9	TRBJ1-1	CASSVGSNTEAFF	TGTGCCAGCAGCGTAGGGTCGAACACTGAAGCTTTCTTT
TRBD1	14	many	TRBV3-1	TRBJ1-2	CASSHQGALYGYTF	TGTGCCAGCAGCCATCAGGGGGCACTTTATGGCTACACCTTC
-	13	many	TRBV27	TRBJ2-7	CASSPPGSYEQYF	TGTGCCAGCAGTCCGCCGGGCAGCTACGAGCAGTACTTC
-	15	-	TRBV7-2	TRBJ1-5	CASSLGGDGNQPQHF	TGTGCCAGCAGCTTAGGCGGGGACGGAAATCAGCCCCAGCATTTT
-	13	few	TRBV6-2/TRBV6-3	TRBJ1-1	CASRNSQNTEAFF	TGTGCCAGCAGGAACTCGCAAAACACTGAAGCTTTCTTT
TRBD1	15	few	TRBV5-1	TRBJ2-7	CASSPGQGYNYEQYF	TGCGCCAGCAGCCCCGGACAGGGGTACAACTACGAGCAGTACTTC
TRBD1	15	many	TRBV12-3/TRBV12-4	TRBJ1-5	CASSRGRGRGQPQHF	TGTGCCAGCAGCCGAGGCAGGGGGCGAGGGCAGCCCCAGCATTTT
TRBD1	15	-	TRBV12-3/TRBV12-4	TRBJ2-1	CASRHRGSSYNEQFF	TGTGCCAGCAGACACAGGGGTAGCTCCTACAATGAGCAGTTCTTC
TRBD1	12	many	TRBV18	TRBJ2-7	CASSRDSYEQYF	TGTGCCAGCTCTCGGGACAGCTACGAGCAGTACTTC
-	13	many	TRBV5-6	TRBJ2-5	CASSLVKEETQYF	TGTGCCAGCAGCTTGGTGAAGGAAGAGACCCAGTACTTC
TRBD1	16	few	TRBV27	TRBJ2-2	CASSFMYRGQTGELFF	TGTGCCAGCAGTTTCATGTACAGGGGGCAAACCGGGGAGCTGTTTTTT
-	15	few	TRBV30	TRBJ2-7	CAWSRGWDISYEQYF	TGTGCCTGGAGCCGAGGATGGGACATCTCCTACGAGCAGTACTTC
TRBD1	15	-	TRBV2	TRBJ1-1	CASDRTGTANTEAFF	TGTGCCAGCGATAGAACCGGGACAGCTAACACTGAAGCTTTCTTT